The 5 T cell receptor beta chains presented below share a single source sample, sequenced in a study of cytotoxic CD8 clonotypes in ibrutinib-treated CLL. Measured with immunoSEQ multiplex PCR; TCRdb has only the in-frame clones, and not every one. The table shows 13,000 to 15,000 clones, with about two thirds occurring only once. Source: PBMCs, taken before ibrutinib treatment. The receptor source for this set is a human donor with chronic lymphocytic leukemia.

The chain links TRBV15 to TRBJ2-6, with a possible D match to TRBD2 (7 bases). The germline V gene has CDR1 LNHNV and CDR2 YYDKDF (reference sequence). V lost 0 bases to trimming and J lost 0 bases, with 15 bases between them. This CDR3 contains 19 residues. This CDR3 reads CATSRDGGGDTSGANVLTF. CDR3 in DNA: TGTGCCACCAGCAGAGATGGGGGAGGGGACACCTCTGGGGCCAACGTCCTGACTTTC.

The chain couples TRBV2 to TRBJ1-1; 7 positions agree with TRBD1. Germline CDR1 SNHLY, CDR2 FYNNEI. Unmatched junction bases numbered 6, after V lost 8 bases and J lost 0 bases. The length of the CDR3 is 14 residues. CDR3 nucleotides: TGTGCCAGCGGCACAGGGGTCTTGAACACTGAAGCTTTCTTT. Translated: CASGTGVLNTEAFF.

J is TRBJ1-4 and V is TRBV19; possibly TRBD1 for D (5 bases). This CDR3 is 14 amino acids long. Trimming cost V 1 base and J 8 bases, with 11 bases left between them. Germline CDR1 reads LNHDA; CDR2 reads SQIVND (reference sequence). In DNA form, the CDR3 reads TGTGCCAGTAGTATAGGAGGGGTTGAAGAAAAACTGTTTTTT. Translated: CASSIGGVEEKLFF.

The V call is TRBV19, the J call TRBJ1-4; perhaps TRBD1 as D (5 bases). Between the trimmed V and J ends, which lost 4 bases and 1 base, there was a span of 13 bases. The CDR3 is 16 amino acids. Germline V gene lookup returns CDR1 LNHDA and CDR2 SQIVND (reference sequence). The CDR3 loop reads CASSRWGGRTNEKLFF. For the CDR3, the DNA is TGTGCCAGTAGTAGATGGGGGGGACGAACTAATGAAAAACTGTTTTTT.

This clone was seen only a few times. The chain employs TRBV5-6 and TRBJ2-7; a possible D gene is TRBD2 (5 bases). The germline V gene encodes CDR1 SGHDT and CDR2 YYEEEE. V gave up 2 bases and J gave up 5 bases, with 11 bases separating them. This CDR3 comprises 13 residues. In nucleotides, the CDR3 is TGTGCCAGCAGCTTCGGGGTGAGGAACGAGCAGTACTTC. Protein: CASSFGVRNEQYF.